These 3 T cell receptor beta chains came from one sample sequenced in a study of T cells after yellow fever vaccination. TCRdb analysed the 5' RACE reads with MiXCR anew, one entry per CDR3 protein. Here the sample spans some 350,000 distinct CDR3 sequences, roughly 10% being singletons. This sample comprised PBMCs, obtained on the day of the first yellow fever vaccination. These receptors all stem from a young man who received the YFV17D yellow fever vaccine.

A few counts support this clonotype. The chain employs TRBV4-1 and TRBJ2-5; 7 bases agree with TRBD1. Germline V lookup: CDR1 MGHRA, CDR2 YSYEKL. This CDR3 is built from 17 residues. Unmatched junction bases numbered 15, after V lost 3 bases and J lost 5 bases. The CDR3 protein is CASSHDITRGRGETQYF. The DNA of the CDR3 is TGCGCCAGCAGCCACGATATCACGAGGGGGCGCGGGGAGACCCAGTACTTC.

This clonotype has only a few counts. CDR3 bases: TGTGCCAGCAAACCGGGACTAGCCTCAGATACGCAGTATTTT. Translated, it gives CASKPGLASDTQYF. This sequence joins TRBV19 and TRBJ2-3; 9 nucleotides agree with TRBD2. CDR3 length: 14 residues. Trimming cost V 9 bases and J 4 bases; bases outside gene matches: 8. From germline, CDR1 is LNHDA and CDR2 SQIVND (reference sequence).

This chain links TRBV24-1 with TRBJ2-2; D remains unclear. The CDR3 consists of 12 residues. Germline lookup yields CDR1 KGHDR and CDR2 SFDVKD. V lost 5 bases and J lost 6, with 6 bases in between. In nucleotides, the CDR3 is TGTGCCACCAGTGGGTTCTCCGGGGAGCTGTTTTTT. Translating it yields CATSGFSGELFF.